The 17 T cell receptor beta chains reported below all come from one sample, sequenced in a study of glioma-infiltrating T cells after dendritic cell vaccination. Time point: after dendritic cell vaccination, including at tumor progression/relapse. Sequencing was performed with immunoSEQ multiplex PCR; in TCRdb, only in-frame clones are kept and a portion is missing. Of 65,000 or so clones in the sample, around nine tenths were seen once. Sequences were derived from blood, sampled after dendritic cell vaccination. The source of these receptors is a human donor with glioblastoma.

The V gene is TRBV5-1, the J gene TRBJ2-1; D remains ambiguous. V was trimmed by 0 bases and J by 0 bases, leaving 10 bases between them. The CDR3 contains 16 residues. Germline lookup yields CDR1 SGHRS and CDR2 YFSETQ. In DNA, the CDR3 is TGCGCCAGCAGCTTGGCCAGGCTAAGCTCCTACAATGAGCAGTTCTTC. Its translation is CASSLARLSSYNEQFF. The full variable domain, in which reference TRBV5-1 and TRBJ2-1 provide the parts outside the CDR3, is KAGVTQTPRYLIKTRGQQVTLSCSPISGHRSVSWYQQTPGQGLQFLFEYFSETQRNKGNFPGRFSGRQFSNSRSEMNVSTLELGDSALYLCASSLARLSSYNEQFFGPGTRLTVL.

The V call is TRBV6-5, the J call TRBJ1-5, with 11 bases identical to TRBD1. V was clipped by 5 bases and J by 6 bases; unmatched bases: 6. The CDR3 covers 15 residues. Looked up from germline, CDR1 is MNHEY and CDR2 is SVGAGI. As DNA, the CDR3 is TGTGCCAGCAGTGGGACAGGGGGTTTCGGTCAGCCCCAGCATTTT. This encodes CASSGTGGFGQPQHF.

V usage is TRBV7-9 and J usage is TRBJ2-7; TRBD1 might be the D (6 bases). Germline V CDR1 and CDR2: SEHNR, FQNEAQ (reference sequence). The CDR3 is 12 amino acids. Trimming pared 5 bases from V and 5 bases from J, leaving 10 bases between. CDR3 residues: CASSPGVHEQYF. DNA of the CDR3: TGTGCCAGCAGCCCAGGGGTACACGAGCAGTACTTC.

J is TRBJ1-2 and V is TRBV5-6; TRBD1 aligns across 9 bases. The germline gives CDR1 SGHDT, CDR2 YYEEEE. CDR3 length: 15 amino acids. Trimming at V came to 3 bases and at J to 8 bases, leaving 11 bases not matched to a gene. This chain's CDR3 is CASSSTRDRVVGYTF. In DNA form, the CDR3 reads TGTGCCAGCAGCTCAACCCGGGACAGGGTTGTCGGCTACACCTTC.

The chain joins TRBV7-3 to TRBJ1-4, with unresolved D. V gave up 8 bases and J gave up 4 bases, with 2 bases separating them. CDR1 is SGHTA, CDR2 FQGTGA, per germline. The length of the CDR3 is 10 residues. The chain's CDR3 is CASYNEKLFF. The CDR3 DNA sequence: TGTGCCAGCTATAATGAAAAACTGTTTTTT.

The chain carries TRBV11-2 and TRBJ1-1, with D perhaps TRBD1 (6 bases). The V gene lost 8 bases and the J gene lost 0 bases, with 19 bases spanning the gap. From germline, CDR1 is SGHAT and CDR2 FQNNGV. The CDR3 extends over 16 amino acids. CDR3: CASLGGDGAMNTEAFF. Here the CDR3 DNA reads TGTGCCAGCCTAGGGGGAGATGGGGCTATGAACACTGAAGCTTTCTTT.

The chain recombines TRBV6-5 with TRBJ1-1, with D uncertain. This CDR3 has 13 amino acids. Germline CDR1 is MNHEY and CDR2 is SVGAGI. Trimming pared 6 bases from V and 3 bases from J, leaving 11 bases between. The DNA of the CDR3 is TGTGCCAGCAGCAAAACACCTTACACTGAAGCTTTCTTT. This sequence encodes CASSKTPYTEAFF.

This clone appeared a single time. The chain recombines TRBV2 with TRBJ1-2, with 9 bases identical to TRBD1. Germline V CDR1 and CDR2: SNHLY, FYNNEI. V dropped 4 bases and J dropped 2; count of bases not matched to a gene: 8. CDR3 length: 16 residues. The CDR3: CASSVAGQGRNYGYTF. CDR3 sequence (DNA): TGTGCCAGCAGTGTCGCCGGACAGGGGAGAAACTATGGCTACACCTTC.

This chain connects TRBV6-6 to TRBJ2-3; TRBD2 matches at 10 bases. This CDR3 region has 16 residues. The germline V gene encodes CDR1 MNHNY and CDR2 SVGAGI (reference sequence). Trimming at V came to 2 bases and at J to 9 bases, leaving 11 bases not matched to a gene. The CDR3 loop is CASSYRGASGGGTQYF. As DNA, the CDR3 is TGTGCCAGCAGTTACAGAGGGGCTAGCGGGGGAGGGACGCAGTATTTT.

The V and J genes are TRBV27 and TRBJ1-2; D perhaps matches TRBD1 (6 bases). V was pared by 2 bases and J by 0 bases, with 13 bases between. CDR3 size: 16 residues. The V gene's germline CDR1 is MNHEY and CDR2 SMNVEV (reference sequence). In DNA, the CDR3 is TGTGCCAGCAGTTTAGGCGGGGGCATGGCTAACTATGGCTACACCTTC. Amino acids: CASSLGGGMANYGYTF.

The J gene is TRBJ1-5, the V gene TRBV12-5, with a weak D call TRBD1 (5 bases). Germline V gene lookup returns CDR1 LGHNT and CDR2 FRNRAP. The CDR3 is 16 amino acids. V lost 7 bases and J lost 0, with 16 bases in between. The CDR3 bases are TGTGCTAGTGCCTTGACAGACGTATATAGCAATCAGCCCCAGCATTTT. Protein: CASALTDVYSNQPQHF.

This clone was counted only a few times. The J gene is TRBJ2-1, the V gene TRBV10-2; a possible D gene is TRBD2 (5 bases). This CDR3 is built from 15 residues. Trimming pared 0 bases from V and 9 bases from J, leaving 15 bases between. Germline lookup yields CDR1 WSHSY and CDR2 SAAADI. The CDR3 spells CASSESGPSLGEQFF. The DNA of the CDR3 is TGCGCCAGCAGTGAGTCAGGCCCTAGCCTGGGTGAGCAGTTCTTC.

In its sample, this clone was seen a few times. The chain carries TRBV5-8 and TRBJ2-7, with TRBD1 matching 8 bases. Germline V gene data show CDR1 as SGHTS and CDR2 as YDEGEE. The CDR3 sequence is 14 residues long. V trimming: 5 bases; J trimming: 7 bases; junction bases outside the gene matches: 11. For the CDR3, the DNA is TGTGCCAGCAGACCGGGACAGGTTGCCTCTGAGCAGTACTTC. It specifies CASRPGQVASEQYF.

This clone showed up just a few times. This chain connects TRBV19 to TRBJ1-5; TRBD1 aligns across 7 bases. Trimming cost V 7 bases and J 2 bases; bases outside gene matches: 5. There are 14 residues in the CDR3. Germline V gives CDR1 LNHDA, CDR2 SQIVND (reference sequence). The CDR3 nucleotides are TGTGCCAGTATTACAGGGGTTGGCAATCAGCCCCAGCATTTT. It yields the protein CASITGVGNQPQHF.

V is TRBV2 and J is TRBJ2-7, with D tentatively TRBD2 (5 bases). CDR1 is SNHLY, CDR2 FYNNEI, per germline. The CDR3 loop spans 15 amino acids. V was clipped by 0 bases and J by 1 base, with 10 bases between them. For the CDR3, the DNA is TGTGCCAGCAGTGAAGCCAGGACTTGGTCCTACGAGCAGTACTTC. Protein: CASSEARTWSYEQYF.

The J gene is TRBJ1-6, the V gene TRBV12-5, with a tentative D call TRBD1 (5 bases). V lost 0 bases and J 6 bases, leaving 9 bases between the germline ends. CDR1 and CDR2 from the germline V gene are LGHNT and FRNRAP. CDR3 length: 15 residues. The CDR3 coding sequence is TGTGCTAGTGGTTTGGTATCGGGGGGTAATTCACCCCTCCACTTT. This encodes CASGLVSGGNSPLHF.

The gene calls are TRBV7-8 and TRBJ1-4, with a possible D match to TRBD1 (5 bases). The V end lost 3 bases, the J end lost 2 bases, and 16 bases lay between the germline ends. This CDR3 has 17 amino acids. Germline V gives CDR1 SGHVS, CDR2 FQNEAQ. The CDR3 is CASSFMLMTETNEKLFF. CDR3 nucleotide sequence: TGTGCCAGCAGCTTCATGCTAATGACAGAGACTAATGAAAAACTGTTTTTT.